One and the same sample provided the 18 T cell receptor beta chains below, sequenced in a study of long-term antiretroviral therapy in people with HIV. Researchers ran immunoSEQ v3.0 at survey level. Sequencing used immunoSEQ multiplex PCR; TCRdb keeps in-frame clones, though not all of them. The sample contains 20,000 to 25,000 clones, over 75% of which appear only once. The sequencing used unsorted PBMCs, collected 1.5 years after starting antiretroviral therapy. The source is a man aged 25 to 45 with HIV.

The rearrangement uses TRBV18 and TRBJ2-1; 9 bases map to TRBD1. The CDR3 consists of 15 residues. V was clipped by 5 bases and J by 1 base; unmatched bases: 3. CDR1 is KGHSH and CDR2 is LQKENI in the germline V gene. The CDR3 region has the DNA TGTGCCAGCTCAGCCGGGACAGGGTCCTACAATGAGCAGTTCTTC. Encoded protein: CASSAGTGSYNEQFF. Filled out from reference TRBV18 and TRBJ2-1, the complete variable domain reads NAGVMQNPRHLVRRRGQEARLRCSPMKGHSHVYWYRQLPEEGLKFMVYLQKENIIDESGMPKERFSAEFPKEGPSILRIQQVVRGDSAAYFCASSAGTGSYNEQFFGPGTRLTVL.

The V gene is TRBV2, the J gene TRBJ1-1; no firm D call. The V gene lost 11 bases and the J gene lost 2 bases, with 12 bases spanning the gap. CDR1 and CDR2 from the germline V gene are SNHLY and FYNNEI. The CDR3 length is 12 residues. The CDR3 reads CAQQGYNTEAFF. CDR3 bases: TGTGCCCAGCAAGGGTATAACACTGAAGCTTTCTTT.

The V and J genes are TRBV5-1 and TRBJ1-1; D unclear. The germline V and J ends were trimmed by 1 base and 0 bases, with 4 bases remaining between them. Germline loops: CDR1 SGHRS, CDR2 YFSETQ. The CDR3 loop spans 13 amino acids. CDR3 in amino acids: CASSLTLNTEAFF. The CDR3 region has the DNA TGCGCCAGCAGCTTGACCCTGAACACTGAAGCTTTCTTT.

In regard to this clone: The same CDR3 is also encoded by other DNA sequences in this sample. This chain connects TRBV25-1 to TRBJ1-1; D uncertain. The CDR3 length is 11 residues. The germline V gene has CDR1 MGHDK and CDR2 SYGVNS. V was trimmed by 9 bases and J by 5 bases, leaving 10 bases between them. The chain's CDR3 is CASQTVTEAFF. The DNA for the CDR3 is TGTGCCAGTCAGACGGTTACTGAAGCTTTCTTT.

V gene TRBV28 combines with J gene TRBJ1-1, with D hard to call. The germline gives CDR1 MDHEN, CDR2 SYDVKM. Trimming shortened V by 5 bases and J by 4 bases, and 11 bases separated the two germline ends. The CDR3 is made up of 13 amino acids. This CDR3 is CASSPGWGTEAFF. The CDR3 region has the DNA TGTGCCAGCAGTCCCGGGTGGGGCACTGAAGCTTTCTTT.

For the CDR3, the DNA is TGCAGCGTCTCGCAGGCAGGGGCGGACACTGAAGCTTTCTTT. It is translated as CSVSQAGADTEAFF. V gene TRBV29-1 combines with J gene TRBJ1-1; a weak D match, TRBD1 (6 bases). Trimming removed 6 bases from V and 3 bases from J, with 17 bases in between. Per germline, CDR1 SQVTM and CDR2 ANQGSEA. The CDR3 runs 14 residues.

This clone was seen just once. The rearrangement links TRBV4-3 to TRBJ1-4; 7 bases match TRBD1. The CDR3 consists of 15 residues. The ends lost 0 bases at V and 4 bases at J; junction bases unmatched: 2. Germline V gene data show CDR1 as LGHNA and CDR2 as YSLEER. The CDR3 bases are TGCGCCAGCAGCCAAGATCAGGGGGTTAATGAAAAACTGTTTTTT. Protein: CASSQDQGVNEKLFF.

This chain uses TRBV5-1 with TRBJ1-2, with 9 bases identical to TRBD1. J gave up 6 bases and V 4 bases, and 4 bases lay outside the gene matches. CDR1 SGHRS and CDR2 YFSETQ come from the germline V gene. This CDR3 is 13 amino acids long. The CDR3 reads CASSPGTGNGYTF. For the CDR3, the DNA is TGCGCCAGCAGCCCCGGGACAGGGAATGGCTACACCTTC.

The CDR3: CASSLQIAGGTYEQYF. The CDR3 DNA sequence: TGTGCCAGCAGCCTACAGATAGCGGGAGGTACCTACGAGCAGTACTTC. The chain links TRBV7-2 to TRBJ2-7; 10 nucleotides agree with TRBD2. V lost 5 bases to trimming and J lost 2 bases; unmatched junction nucleotides: 9. CDR1 and CDR2 from the germline V gene are SGHTA and FQGNSA. The CDR3 spans 16 residues.

In this sample, this clone turned up a few times. The chain is built from TRBV18 and TRBJ1-2, with D possibly TRBD1 on 5 matching bases. V lost 3 bases and J 6 bases, leaving 11 bases between the germline ends. The CDR3 consists of 13 residues. CDR1 and CDR2 (germline): KGHSH, LQKENI. The CDR3 loop is CASSPQGNNGYTF. The CDR3 DNA reads TGTGCCAGCTCACCTCAGGGAAACAATGGCTACACCTTC.

The sample holds a few counts of this clone. J is TRBJ2-7 and V is TRBV7-9; D gene uncertain. V shed 1 base and J shed 3 bases, with 7 bases lying between them. This CDR3 comprises 13 residues. The V gene's germline CDR1 is SEHNR and CDR2 FQNEAQ (reference sequence). CDR3 nucleotides: TGTGCCAGCAGCTTAGTGACCATCTACGAGCAGTACTTC. Translating it yields CASSLVTIYEQYF.

The J gene is TRBJ2-1, the V gene TRBV5-8; D assignment may be TRBD1 or TRBD2 (5 bases each). V was clipped by 1 base and J by 0 bases, with 8 bases between them. Germline lookup yields CDR1 SGHTS and CDR2 YDEGEE. This CDR3 spans 15 amino acids. The chain's CDR3 is CASSLLGGSYNEQFF. The CDR3 coding sequence is TGTGCCAGCAGCTTGCTTGGGGGCTCCTACAATGAGCAGTTCTTC.

The chain carries TRBV7-7 and TRBJ2-2; D gene ambiguous. Trimming pared 5 bases from V and 10 bases from J, leaving 8 bases between. The CDR3 loop spans 11 amino acids. The germline V gene has CDR1 SSHAT and CDR2 FNYEAQ (reference sequence). CDR3 nucleotide sequence: TGTGCCAGCAGCGGTGGAGCGGAGCTGTTTTTT. This gives the protein CASSGGAELFF.

This chain joins TRBV29-1 and TRBJ1-1; D is unclear. This CDR3 contains 11 residues. The V gene lost 4 bases and the J gene lost 11 bases, with 14 bases spanning the gap. Germline CDR1 is SQVTM and CDR2 is ANQGSEA. Written as DNA, the CDR3 is TGCAGCGTTGGCCCTACGGATGGGGCTTTCTTT. Its translation: CSVGPTDGAFF. Full variable domain (remainder filled in from reference TRBV29-1 and TRBJ1-1): SAVISQKPSRDICQRGTSLTIQCQVDSQVTMMFWYRQQPGQSLTLIATANQGSEATYESGFVIDKFPISRPNLTFSTLTVSNMSPEDSSIYLCSVGPTDGAFFGQGTRLTVV.

The chain links TRBV4-2 to TRBJ2-3; D uncertain. CDR3 length: 15 residues. CDR1 LGHNA and CDR2 YNFKEQ come from the germline V gene. With 0 bases removed from V and 6 bases from J, the gap between germline ends came to 13 bases. The CDR3 nucleotides are TGTGCCAGCAGCCAAGATAGTAAGACCCCCGATACGCAGTATTTT. As protein: CASSQDSKTPDTQYF.

J is TRBJ2-1 and V is TRBV2, with D maybe TRBD2 (6 bases). The CDR3 runs to 14 residues. V was shortened by 8 bases and J by 6 bases, with 17 bases between the two germline ends. CDR1 is SNHLY, CDR2 FYNNEI, per germline. The DNA for the CDR3 is TGTGCCAGCCAGCCGCCACTAGCTTCCAATGAGCAGTTCTTC. Protein product: CASQPPLASNEQFF. Variable domain in full (rest from reference TRBV2 and TRBJ2-1): EPEVTQTPSHQVTQMGQEVILRCVPISNHLYFYWYRQILGQKVEFLVSFYNNEISEKSEIFDDQFSVERPDGSNFTLKIRSTKLEDSAMYFCASQPPLASNEQFFGPGTRLTVL.

The chain links TRBV29-1 to TRBJ2-5; TRBD1 might be the D (6 bases). The CDR3 covers 11 residues. CDR1 is SQVTM and CDR2 is ANQGSEA in the germline V gene. V lost 4 bases and J 7 bases, leaving 10 bases between the germline ends. CDR3 amino acids: CSVVQGGTQYF. The DNA of the CDR3 is TGCAGCGTTGTACAAGGGGGGACCCAGTACTTC.

The chain is built from TRBV7-2 and TRBJ2-7; tentatively, D is TRBD1 or TRBD2 (5 bases each). The CDR3 extends over 12 amino acids. The V end was cut by 10 bases, the J end by 5 bases, with 15 bases between. Germline V gene sequence: CDR1 SGHTA, CDR2 FQGNSA. CDR3 loop: CATLRGPDEQYF. The CDR3 nucleotides read TGTGCCACCCTGAGGGGCCCCGACGAGCAGTACTTC.